This T cell receptor beta chain was found in a study of blood T cell repertoires in COVID-19. Study summary: There were acute and convalescent COVID-19 samples, and they came from the United States, Italy and Spain.

V was clipped by 0 bases and J by 5 bases; unmatched bases: 12. The CDR3 has 19 residues. From germline, CDR1 is ENHRY and CDR2 SYGVKD. Seattle-derived patients entered the study during active infection and were followed longitudinally. Methods used by the authors: Amplified reference gene primers provided the basis for estimating nucleated cell counts. Using immunoSEQ multiplex PCR, the repertoire was profiled, and TCRdb retains in-frame clones only, with some absent. V, J and clone size were drawn from that table, and D and trimming were deduced from the DNA. The sample has under 250,000 clones, 85% to 90% seen once.

The chain carries TRBV10-3 and TRBJ2-2, with 10 bases aligning to TRBD2. What was sequenced was peripheral blood. The clonotype comes from a man in his forties or fifties with COVID-19, enrolled during active disease. CDR3 in DNA: TGTGCCATCAGTGAGTCGCTCGGGATAGCGGGAGGCCGGACCGGGGAGCTGTTTTTT. It is translated as CAISESLGIAGGRTGELFF.